This T cell receptor (beta chain) came from a study of blood T cell repertoires in COVID-19. Study-level background: In each case, the material was cDNA or gDNA derived from T cells, B-cell-depleted T cells, or PBMCs.

In germline, CDR1 is LNHDA, CDR2 SQIVND (reference sequence). CDR3 length equals 17 residues. Trimming left V 3 bases short and J 1 base short, with 18 bases between. This clone was counted a single time. Measured with immunoSEQ multiplex PCR; TCRdb has only the in-frame clones, and not every one. The sample shows some 220,000 clones, 92% of them seen only once. The chain combines TRBV19 with TRBJ1-1, with D possibly TRBD1 on 6 matching bases. Sequencing was carried out using peripheral blood. The receptor comes from a man aged 25 to 40 with COVID-19, enrolled during active disease. The CDR3, as DNA: TGTGCCAGTAGTATCGTAACGGCAGGGGATAAGAACACTGAAGCTTTCTTT. The encoded protein is CASSIVTAGDKNTEAFF. Full variable domain (remainder filled in from reference TRBV19 and TRBJ1-1): DGGITQSPKYLFRKEGQNVTLSCEQNLNHDAMYWYRQDPGQGLRLIYYSQIVNDFQKGDIAEGYSVSREKKESFPLTVTSAQKNPTAFYLCASSIVTAGDKNTEAFFGQGTRLTVV.